These 28 T cell receptor beta chains were all obtained from the same sample, sequenced in a study of T cell responses to AZD1222 COVID-19 vaccine. Repertoires were generated with immunoSEQ multiplex PCR, while TCRdb's copy carries only in-frame clones and drops some. The repertoire consists of under 120,000 clones, with around 95% occurring once and the leading ten covering roughly 2%. The sequencing here drew on peripheral blood, taken on day 0 of AZD1222 vaccination. The receptors derive from an adult in good health.

This clone was detected a few times. V is TRBV7-3 and J is TRBJ2-2, with 8 bases that match TRBD1. Looked up from germline, CDR1 is SGHTA and CDR2 is FQGTGA. This CDR3 comprises 16 residues. With V trimmed by 3 bases and J by 4 bases, 7 bases remained unmatched. In DNA form, the CDR3 reads TGTGCCAGCAGCTTCTCGACAGGGGTAGGCACCGGGGAGCTGTTTTTT. Translated: CASSFSTGVGTGELFF.

The J gene is TRBJ1-3, the V gene TRBV9; D call uncertain. Germline V gene lookup returns CDR1 SGDLS and CDR2 YYNGEE. CDR3 length: 15 residues. Between the trimmed V and J ends, which lost 0 bases and 0 bases, there was a span of 7 bases. The CDR3 DNA sequence: TGTGCCAGCAGCGTAGATGGAGTCTCTGGAAACACCATATATTTT. The encoded protein is CASSVDGVSGNTIYF.

J is TRBJ1-6 and V is TRBV6-5; D unclear. The length of the CDR3 is 14 residues. Trimming removed 2 bases from V and 9 bases from J, with 11 bases in between. The germline V gene has CDR1 MNHEY and CDR2 SVGAGI. CDR3 DNA: TGTGCCAGCAGTTACGGTATTACGTTTTCACCCCTCCACTTT. It codes for CASSYGITFSPLHF.

This clone was observed a handful of times. This chain connects TRBV19 to TRBJ2-2, with D perhaps matching TRBD2 (5 bases). Trimming shortened V by 0 bases and J by 7 bases, and 12 bases separated the two germline ends. Germline V lookup: CDR1 LNHDA, CDR2 SQIVND (reference sequence). CDR3 length: 15 residues. The CDR3 sequence is CASSIDPGIGGELFF. CDR3 DNA: TGTGCCAGTAGTATAGATCCGGGGATAGGCGGGGAGCTGTTTTTT.

This chain joins TRBV27 and TRBJ1-3, with D perhaps matching TRBD1 (5 bases). The CDR3 contains 15 residues. V lost 0 bases, J lost 4 bases, and 10 bases lay in between. Germline V gene data show CDR1 as MNHEY and CDR2 as SMNVEV (reference sequence). The chain's CDR3 is CASSLSIGGGNTIYF. The CDR3 nucleotides are TGTGCCAGCAGTTTATCGATCGGGGGAGGAAACACCATATATTTT.

This sequence joins TRBV19 and TRBJ2-7; a weak D match, TRBD2 (6 bases). Germline V gene lookup returns CDR1 LNHDA and CDR2 SQIVND (reference sequence). V was shortened by 5 bases and J by 2 bases, with 10 bases between the two germline ends. CDR3 length: 13 residues. In DNA, the CDR3 is TGTGCCAGTAGTTCGCGGGAAGCCTACGAGCAGTACTTC. Amino acids: CASSSREAYEQYF.

The chain is built from TRBV18 and TRBJ1-4; 8 bases match TRBD1. The V gene's germline CDR1 is KGHSH and CDR2 LQKENI. Trimming took 3 bases from V and 0 from J; bases not matched to a gene: 3. The CDR3 loop spans 16 amino acids. In nucleotides, the CDR3 is TGTGCCAGCTCACCCGGGACAGGCGCAACTAATGAAAAACTGTTTTTT. Amino acids: CASSPGTGATNEKLFF.

The chain has TRBV5-6 and TRBJ2-7; D remains unclear. The CDR3 sequence is 14 residues long. Looked up from germline, CDR1 is SGHDT and CDR2 is YYEEEE. Trimming cost V 0 bases and J 0 bases, with 7 bases left between them. This CDR3 is CASSLAGRSYEQYF. The CDR3 DNA reads as TGTGCCAGCAGCTTGGCCGGCCGCTCCTACGAGCAGTACTTC.

V and J are TRBV4-1 and TRBJ2-1, with 9 bases fitting TRBD1. The germline CDR1 and CDR2 sequences are MGHRA and YSYEKL. CDR3 length: 14 residues. With V trimmed by 3 bases and J by 6 bases, 3 bases remained unmatched. For the CDR3, the DNA is TGCGCCAGCAGCCAGCCGGGACAGGGCAATGAGCAGTTCTTC. Translation: CASSQPGQGNEQFF.

The chain is built from TRBV9 and TRBJ1-2; D is undetermined. The CDR3 totals 18 residues. Trimming shortened V by 4 bases and J by 8 bases, and 30 bases separated the two germline ends. Germline CDR1 and CDR2: SGDLS and YYNGEE. CDR3 residues: CASSPRTLRGTGARGYTF. The CDR3 DNA sequence: TGTGCCAGCAGCCCCAGGACGCTTCGCGGTACGGGCGCTCGGGGCTACACCTTC.

The chain links TRBV10-3 to TRBJ1-6; D is perhaps TRBD1 (5 bases). The V end lost 7 bases, the J end lost 8 bases, and 21 bases lay between the germline ends. The germline CDR1 and CDR2 sequences are ENHRY and SYGVKD. This CDR3 has 16 amino acids. The CDR3 is CAIKESSGGSHSPLHF. For the CDR3, the DNA is TGTGCCATCAAAGAGTCGTCCGGGGGTTCGCATTCACCCCTCCACTTT.

The chain recombines TRBV25-1 with TRBJ2-2, with D perhaps TRBD1 (6 bases). Trimming took 6 bases from V and 4 from J, leaving 15 bases between them. CDR1 and CDR2 from the germline V gene are MGHDK and SYGVNS. CDR3 length: 15 amino acids. As DNA, the CDR3 is TGTGCCAGCAGGCCCGGGACAACTGTCACCGGGGAGCTGTTTTTT. Its protein product is CASRPGTTVTGELFF.

The V call is TRBV4-1, the J call TRBJ1-6; D not resolved. Germline V gives CDR1 MGHRA, CDR2 YSYEKL. V was shortened by 2 bases and J by 0 bases, with 14 bases between the two germline ends. The CDR3 totals 18 residues. The CDR3 region has the DNA TGCGCCAGCAGCCAATTAGTTCCGGTGGGCTCCTATAATTCACCCCTCCACTTT. It encodes CASSQLVPVGSYNSPLHF.

The chain joins TRBV6-5 to TRBJ2-1; no clear D. This CDR3 has 13 residues. CDR1 is MNHEY, CDR2 SVGAGI, per germline. V shed 7 bases and J shed 0 bases, with 7 bases lying between them. The CDR3 loop reads CASTRGSYNEQFF. The CDR3 DNA reads TGTGCCAGCACCCGAGGCTCCTACAATGAGCAGTTCTTC.

The CDR3 reads CATSSSSLSYEQYF. CDR3 in DNA: TGTGCCACCAGTAGTTCCAGTCTCTCCTACGAGCAGTACTTC. This sequence joins TRBV15 and TRBJ2-7; D remains ambiguous. Germline CDR1 LNHNV, CDR2 YYDKDF (reference sequence). V lost 6 bases, J lost 0 bases, and 12 bases lay in between. This CDR3 spans 14 amino acids. Combining the CDR3 with reference TRBV15 and TRBJ2-7 gives the whole variable domain DAMVIQNPRYQVTQFGKPVTLSCSQTLNHNVMYWYQQKSSQAPKLLFHYYDKDFNNEADTPDNFQSRRPNTSFCFLDIRSPGLGDTAMYLCATSSSSLSYEQYFGPGTRLTVT.

This rearrangement joins TRBV4-1 to TRBJ1-5; unclear D gene. The V end was cut by 0 bases, the J end by 4 bases, with 7 bases between. This CDR3 has 14 amino acids. The germline CDR1 and CDR2 sequences are MGHRA and YSYEKL. Written as DNA, the CDR3 is TGCGCCAGCAGCCAAGATTTGAGTAATCAGCCCCAGCATTTT. This encodes CASSQDLSNQPQHF.

V gene TRBV6-5 combines with J gene TRBJ2-7; the D call may be TRBD1 or TRBD2 (5 bases each). CDR3 length: 14 residues. V lost 10 bases to trimming and J lost 6 bases, with 22 bases between them. Germline values: CDR1 MNHEY, CDR2 SVGAGI. The CDR3 spells CATRQDWGSGEQYF. For the CDR3, the DNA is TGTGCCACCAGACAAGATTGGGGGAGTGGCGAGCAGTACTTC.

The V gene is TRBV6-5, the J gene TRBJ1-5; 8 positions match TRBD1. Trimming cost V 6 bases and J 6 bases; bases outside gene matches: 4. Germline CDR1 is MNHEY and CDR2 is SVGAGI. The CDR3 totals 13 residues. CDR3 sequence: CASSSDRVQPQHF. The CDR3 nucleotides read TGTGCCAGCAGCTCGGACAGGGTTCAGCCCCAGCATTTT.

The gene calls are TRBV2 and TRBJ2-2; possibly TRBD2 for D (6 bases). Germline CDR1 is SNHLY and CDR2 is FYNNEI. This CDR3 has 16 amino acids. V was cut by 6 bases and J by 3 bases, with 17 bases left in between. CDR3 DNA sequence: TGTGCCAGCAGACCAAACACCGGCGGGGACACCGGGGAGCTGTTTTTT. Translated: CASRPNTGGDTGELFF.

The chain has TRBV7-3 and TRBJ1-1; unclear D gene. V lost 3 bases and J 1 base, leaving 6 bases between the germline ends. The length of the CDR3 is 13 residues. The germline V gene encodes CDR1 SGHTA and CDR2 FQGTGA. In nucleotides, the CDR3 is TGTGCCAGCAGCTTGGAAAAGAACACTGAAGCTTTCTTT. Protein sequence: CASSLEKNTEAFF.

The rearrangement joins TRBV12-3 or TRBV12-4 to TRBJ1-2; D unclear. Trimming took off 3 bases at V and 4 bases at J, with 9 bases between the two ends. The CDR3 is 13 amino acids. CDR3 sequence (DNA): TGTGCCAGCAGTTTTGACACCCTCTATGGCTACACCTTC. Protein product: CASSFDTLYGYTF.

The chain is built from TRBV11-1 and TRBJ1-6; TRBD1 agrees at 8 bases. The CDR3 contains 14 residues. V shed 5 bases and J 5 bases; nucleotides not matched to a gene: 2. Germline lookup yields CDR1 SGHAT and CDR2 FQDESV (reference sequence). The CDR3, as DNA: TGTGCCAGCAGCCACAGGGGGAATAATTCACCCCTCCACTTT. It codes for CASSHRGNNSPLHF.

The V gene is TRBV6-5, the J gene TRBJ1-1; D not resolved. This CDR3 spans 13 amino acids. The germline V and J ends were trimmed by 5 bases and 4 bases, with 11 bases remaining between them. CDR1 is MNHEY, CDR2 SVGAGI, per germline. The CDR3, as DNA: TGTGCCAGCAGTCGGTCAGCTGGCACTGAAGCTTTCTTT. It is translated as CASSRSAGTEAFF.

The V call is TRBV4-1, the J call TRBJ1-1; D uncertain. The CDR3 is made up of 13 amino acids. Germline V gene data show CDR1 as MGHRA and CDR2 as YSYEKL. V shed 1 base and J shed 7 bases, with 10 bases lying between them. The CDR3 nucleotides read TGCGCCAGCAGCCAAGGGTCCGGCGATGAAGCTTTCTTT. It encodes CASSQGSGDEAFF.

The chain employs TRBV13 and TRBJ1-6; a weak D match, TRBD1 (5 bases). With 3 bases removed from V and 7 bases from J, the gap between germline ends came to 19 bases. Looked up from germline, CDR1 is PRHDT and CDR2 is FYEKMQ (reference sequence). There are 17 residues in the CDR3. In nucleotides, the CDR3 is TGTGCCAGCAGCTTCATAAGACAGAATAACGACAATTCACCCCTCCACTTT. This gives the protein CASSFIRQNNDNSPLHF.

CDR3 in amino acids: CASSEAWGYGYTF. The CDR3 coding sequence is TGTGCCAGCAGTGAAGCATGGGGATATGGCTACACCTTC. The rearrangement uses TRBV6-1 and TRBJ1-2; D gene ambiguous. The CDR3 has 13 amino acids. The V end lost 0 bases, the J end lost 5 bases, and 7 bases lay between the germline ends. Germline CDR1 is MNHNS and CDR2 is SASEGT.

The chain uses TRBV10-3 and TRBJ2-3, with D perhaps given as TRBD1 or TRBD2 (6 bases each). The CDR3 is made up of 15 amino acids. Trimming cost V 4 bases and J 0 bases, with 11 bases left between them. Germline values: CDR1 ENHRY, CDR2 SYGVKD. This CDR3 reads CAISVRGESTDTQYF. DNA of the CDR3: TGTGCCATCAGTGTGAGGGGGGAGAGCACAGATACGCAGTATTTT.

The chain recombines TRBV20-1 with TRBJ1-4; D call uncertain. The germline V gene has CDR1 DFQATT and CDR2 SNEGSKA (reference sequence). CDR3 size: 15 residues. The ends were cut back, 3 bases at V and 5 bases at J, with 16 bases in the middle. This CDR3 is CSASLSGRPNEKLFF. The CDR3 coding sequence is TGCAGTGCTAGTCTCTCGGGCAGGCCGAATGAAAAACTGTTTTTT.